This T cell receptor beta chain derives from a study of breast tumors, draining lymph nodes, adjacent tissues. General study findings and limits: Tumor TCR diversity was below lymph nodes but above nontumor tissue. Data fit most tumor T cells coming from lymph node, expanding in tumor.

Samples came from axillary lymph nodes draining the breast cancer. One entry per CDR3 protein results from TCRdb running MiXCR on the multiplex PCR reads. The sample lists 270,000 or so distinct CDR3 sequences; more than 30% were seen once. As regards this clonotype: Its target is not known.

The length of the CDR3 is 15 residues. Trimming took off 1 base at V and 4 bases at J, with 13 bases between the two ends. Germline assignment: CDR1 SGHTA and CDR2 FQGNSA. The material sequenced was axillary lymph node tissue. The source is a female donor with breast cancer. Some clones in this sample may be carry-over from other donors' samples. The chain employs TRBV7-2 and TRBJ2-5; no clear D. The CDR3 DNA sequence: TGTGCCAGCAGCTTAGTAGCTGCGGAGTTAGAGACCCAGTACTTC. This codes for CASSLVAAELETQYF.